Below, 15 T cell receptor beta chains from the same sample are listed, as sequenced in a study of T-cell reconstitution after alpha-beta-depleted transplantation in children. The library targeted TCRbeta and was prepared with unique molecular identifiers. Via MiXCR, TCRdb re-called the PCR reads, giving one row per CDR3 protein. The data show about 210,000 distinct CDR3 sequences, approximately 15% seen once. This specimen consisted of PBMCs, mostly from graft donor cells, obtained 360 days after TCRalphabeta/CD19-depleted stem cell transplant. The receptor set was obtained from a male patient between 2 and 15 years old who had a stem cell transplant for acute lymphoblastic leukemia, so the T cells may come from the graft donor.

J is TRBJ2-7 and V is TRBV11-2; TRBD1 aligns across 11 bases. Looked up from germline, CDR1 is SGHAT and CDR2 is FQNNGV. This CDR3 spans 15 amino acids. Trimming took 0 bases from V and 9 from J; bases not matched to a gene: 7. In nucleotides, the CDR3 is TGTGCCAGCAGCTTAGACGGACAGGGGGCATTCGGGCAGTACTTC. Its translation: CASSLDGQGAFGQYF. Drawing the rest from reference TRBV11-2 and TRBJ2-7, the complete variable domain is EAGVAQSPRYKIIEKRQSVAFWCNPISGHATLYWYQQILGQGPKLLIQFQNNGVVDDSQLPKDRFSAERLKGVDSTLKIQPAKLEDSAVYLCASSLDGQGAFGQYFGPGTRLTVT.

This chain uses TRBV4-1 with TRBJ2-7, with a possible D match to TRBD2 (7 bases). The V end lost 3 bases, the J end lost 2 bases, and 11 bases lay between the germline ends. The CDR3 has 14 amino acids. The germline gives CDR1 MGHRA, CDR2 YSYEKL. CDR3 nucleotide sequence: TGCGCCAGCAGCCAGCCGGGGGGCCCCTACGAGCAGTACTTC. Translating gives CASSQPGGPYEQYF.

This clonotype was detected ten times or more. The chain links TRBV20-1 to TRBJ2-3; 8 nucleotides match TRBD2. The length of the CDR3 is 16 residues. Trimming took 3 bases from V and 4 from J; bases not matched to a gene: 12. Per germline, CDR1 DFQATT and CDR2 SNEGSKA (reference sequence). The CDR3 DNA follows: TGCAGTGCTAGTAAGAGCGGGGGCCGATCCCCAGATACGCAGTATTTT. Protein product: CSASKSGGRSPDTQYF.

CDR3 residues: CASSFHPGDRTQPQHF. The DNA for the CDR3 is TGTGCCAGCAGTTTCCACCCAGGGGATCGGACTCAGCCCCAGCATTTT. The chain couples TRBV12-3 or TRBV12-4 to TRBJ1-5; possibly TRBD1 for D (6 bases). The V end was cut by 3 bases, the J end by 6 bases, with 18 bases between. This CDR3 comprises 16 residues.

The chain carries TRBV3-1 and TRBJ2-1, with D unresolved. Germline CDR1 LGHDT, CDR2 YNNKEL (reference sequence). The CDR3 is 14 residues long. V was cut by 0 bases and J by 8 bases, with 11 bases left in between. The CDR3 DNA is TGTGCCAGCAGCCAAGATCCTAGTGTGCATGAGCAGTTCTTC. It encodes CASSQDPSVHEQFF.

The V and J genes are TRBV24-1 and TRBJ1-5; maybe TRBD1 (5 bases). V lost 3 bases and J lost 4, with 12 bases in between. Germline V gene data show CDR1 as KGHDR and CDR2 as SFDVKD. The CDR3 totals 15 residues. The CDR3 protein is CATSDGAGLNQPQHF. CDR3 DNA: TGTGCCACCAGTGATGGGGCCGGTCTGAATCAGCCCCAGCATTTT.

This clonotype was picked up a small number of times. CDR3 sequence: CASSLDSLGAYNEQFF. The DNA for the CDR3 is TGCGCCAGCAGCTTGGATAGTCTGGGGGCCTACAATGAGCAGTTCTTC. This chain joins TRBV5-1 and TRBJ2-1, with D perhaps assigned TRBD1 or TRBD2 (5 bases each). The CDR3 is made up of 16 amino acids. CDR1 and CDR2 (germline): SGHRS, YFSETQ. V lost 0 bases to trimming and J lost 2 bases, with 12 bases between them.

This clonotype was counted between two and nine times. The chain is built from TRBV20-1 and TRBJ2-5; D perhaps matches TRBD1 (5 bases). The CDR3 extends over 15 amino acids. Per germline, CDR1 DFQATT and CDR2 SNEGSKA (reference sequence). With 4 bases removed from V and 0 bases from J, the gap between germline ends came to 15 bases. CDR3 bases: TGCAGTGCTAACAGGCGTCTAATGTACCAAGAGACCCAGTACTTC. Its translation: CSANRRLMYQETQYF.

There are a few counts of this clonotype. The genes are TRBV7-8 and TRBJ2-5, with a tentative D call TRBD1 (6 bases). This CDR3 region has 18 residues. Germline CDR1 is SGHVS and CDR2 is FQNEAQ. V was pared by 2 bases and J by 0 bases, with 19 bases between. The CDR3 DNA reads as TGTGCCAGCAGCTTAAAGAGGGGTTTGGGGGCCAACCAAGAGACCCAGTACTTC. Translation: CASSLKRGLGANQETQYF.

The chain has TRBV27 and TRBJ2-7; perhaps TRBD1 as D (5 bases). The CDR3 runs to 14 residues. The germline V and J ends were trimmed by 6 bases and 9 bases, with 21 bases remaining between them. The germline V gene has CDR1 MNHEY and CDR2 SMNVEV (reference sequence). CDR3 sequence reads: CASSVGAPPRRQYF. The CDR3 bases are TGTGCCAGCAGCGTAGGGGCGCCCCCGCGACGGCAGTACTTC.

This chain uses TRBV7-9 with TRBJ1-1; possibly TRBD1 for D (5 bases). Per the germline V gene, CDR1 is SEHNR and CDR2 is FQNEAQ (reference sequence). Between the trimmed V and J ends, which lost 4 bases and 1 base, there was a span of 7 bases. CDR3 length: 13 residues. The CDR3 sequence: CASSSGRNTEAFF. The CDR3 DNA reads as TGTGCCAGCAGCTCGGGACGGAACACTGAAGCTTTCTTT.

V and J are TRBV7-9 and TRBJ1-2; no definite D call. This CDR3 is built from 13 residues. Trimming removed 1 base from V and 8 bases from J, with 11 bases in between. Germline CDR1 SEHNR, CDR2 FQNEAQ (reference sequence). CDR3 bases: TGTGCCAGCAGCTTAGGGACGGATGCGGGCTACACCTTC. It codes for CASSLGTDAGYTF.

This clonotype was seen a few times. The gene calls are TRBV12-3 or TRBV12-4 and TRBJ2-1; 8 bases agree with TRBD2. The CDR3 totals 15 residues. The ends lost 6 bases at V and 7 bases at J; junction bases unmatched: 11. CDR3 residues: CASRRHSGGRNEQFF. CDR3 in DNA: TGTGCCAGCAGGCGACACAGCGGGGGACGGAATGAGCAGTTCTTC.

This clonotype was seen only a few times. The rearrangement joins TRBV3-1 to TRBJ2-3, with TRBD2 matching 8 bases. J lost 6 bases, V lost 3 bases, and 8 bases had no gene match. Germline CDR1 is LGHDT and CDR2 is YNNKEL (reference sequence). The CDR3 covers 15 residues. DNA for the CDR3: TGTGCCAGCAGCCACCGAGCGGGGGCGGGGGATACGCAGTATTTT. This gives the protein CASSHRAGAGDTQYF.

The chain joins TRBV4-2 to TRBJ2-4, with D perhaps assigned TRBD1 or TRBD2 (5 bases each). The germline CDR1 and CDR2 sequences are LGHNA and YNFKEQ. This CDR3 is built from 13 residues. Trimming removed 1 base at V and 13 bases at J, with 14 bases between. The CDR3 DNA reads as TGTGCCAGCAGCCAAGTTTCAGGAGAGGGGCAGTACTTC. Protein: CASSQVSGEGQYF.